The TCR beta chain described here comes from a study of blood T cells in healthy people across ages (dated by TCRdb to the mid-2010s). Regarding the study in general: In model experiments, template switching captured roughly one uniquely barcoded TCR beta cDNA molecule for every two T cells. The study measured age-related changes in TCR beta repertoire diversity using deep sequencing normalized with unique cDNA molecular identifiers. The donors were split into four age groups: young (average 16 years), middle-aged (roughly 42), aged (around 67) and long-lived (roughly 86). To avoid experimental bias, donors of different ages were spread randomly across the sequencing lanes. Two additional independent replicas of 1 million unique cDNA reads from the same blood draw were analyzed for two donors (one aged 18 to 29 and one aged 80 or older). What the study reported, not specific to this receptor: The percentage of naive T cells measured by flow cytometry correlated strongly with observed TCR beta diversity. Since profiling was done on bulk unsorted PBMCs, naive and antigen-experienced compartments could not be conclusively compared. Estimates of total diversity based on one million sequenced T cells were regarded as lower bounds and as underestimates. As age increased, observed TCR beta diversity per million T cells dropped in a roughly linear way, and a significant reduction was already evident by age about 40. Because donor CMV infection status was unknown, age-related changes in expanded clonotypes were potentially confounded. The long-lived group showed more naive CD4+ T cells, fewer expanded clones and increased TCR diversity than the aged group, suggesting age selection.

The CDR3 sequence holds 14 residues, the cysteine and phenylalanine included. The sequence is cut down to CDR3 DNA, 42 bases in frame from base 1. V is cut back by 6 bases and J by 6 bases, with 6 bases in the junction unmatched. The germline V gene gives CDR1 as MNHEY and CDR2 as SVGAGI. Library method: 5' RACE. TCRdb lists the instrument as Illumina HiSeq 2500. A second PCR of roughly 7 to 11 cycles was performed with a sample-barcoded 5' primer and a J-beta primer mix. A unique molecular identifier was introduced onto each TCR beta cDNA molecule by a template-switch 5' adaptor carrying 12 random nucleotides. At least 2.5 million CDR3-containing paired-end reads were obtained from each sample. First-strand cDNA synthesis was performed from all RNA using the Mint cDNA synthesis kit, with priming by a TRBC-specific oligonucleotide. Following uracil-DNA glycosylase treatment, all cDNA underwent a first 18-cycle PCR with the universal primers M1SS and BC2_uni_R. Regarding the original processing steps: For normalization, 1 million high-quality reads, each with a distinct molecular identifier, were randomly selected from each sample. Instead of being binned into consensus sequences, reads that shared molecular identifiers were thrown out. MiTCR, set to a Q25 quality threshold and the strictest error-elimination algorithm, was used for CDR3 identification, clonotype clustering and error correction. A nonparametric unseen species model with Euler transformation was used to estimate a lower bound on total TCR beta diversity. Clones were called with MiXCR by TCRdb after fastp trimmed the public reads at Q25, and only in-frame beta chains were retained. Rows are unified per CDR3 protein, each entry keeping the most common DNA and genes. It is TCRdb's table, rather than the study itself, that gives the V and J calls and clone size. Across this sample there are some 730,000 distinct CDR3 sequences, with roughly 20% seen only once. The top ten hold around a fifth of the sample.

On this clonotype: Its cognate antigen has yet to be identified. Base qualities are not at hand, and no much larger clone is one base apart.

Systemically healthy Caucasian individuals from Russia, around 38 in total and aged roughly 6 to 100 years, were included as donors. Each donor gave 8.5 to 10 milliliters of peripheral blood, collected into EDTA-treated Vacutainer tubes. PBMCs were isolated by Ficoll-Paque density-gradient centrifugation, with at least 6 million obtained per sample. Total RNA, at least 6 micrograms per sample, was extracted from PBMCs with Trizol reagent. For every donor, an aliquot of PBMCs went through flow cytometry to measure the percentages of naive CD45RAhigh/CD27high T cells. This receptor chain uses TRBV6-5 and TRBJ2-3; a stretch of 10 junction bases matches TRBD1. The specimen sequenced was blood. This TCR derives from a man between 65 and 85 years old in good health. The sequenced DNA is TGTGCCAGCAGAGAAGGGACAGGGGCCGATACGCAGTATTTT. It translates as CASREGTGADTQYF.